The T cell receptor beta chain under discussion was sequenced for a study of cytomegalovirus exposure and HLA in healthy donors. Broader study findings: There were several of the most significant clusters that appeared linked to common viral pathogens in a later analysis.

As for this clone: What it recognizes is unknown.

With 60 Vbeta and 13 Jbeta primers, the PCR was carried out. The assay was immunoSEQ multiplex PCR, and TCRdb's table has in-frame clones only and misses some. Here the sample spans more than 85,000 clones, less than 9.5% being singletons. The sequenced sample consisted of PBMCs. This TCR came from a man aged 45-65 years in good health and CMV-seropositive.

The CDR3 region is CASSPTSGRADTQYF. CDR3 nucleotide sequence: TGTGCCAGCAGCCCGACTAGCGGGAGGGCAGATACGCAGTATTTT. The rearrangement uses TRBV5-4 and TRBJ2-3, with 14 bases aligning to TRBD2. Germline CDR1 SGHNT, CDR2 YYREEE (reference sequence). The CDR3 covers 15 residues. The junction had 2 bases not matched to a gene; V was cut back by 4 bases and J by 4 bases.